This is a list of T cell receptor beta chains from one sample in a study of PD-1 blockade in mismatch repair-deficient tumors. TCRdb's table, derived via immunoSEQ multiplex PCR, lists solely in-frame clones and lacks some. The profile shows about 63,000 clones, approximately 88% of them singletons. The sample was peripheral blood, taken 52 weeks after starting pembrolizumab. The receptors here all came from an adult with mismatch repair-deficient cancer. Each CDR3 is given with its conserved first and last residue. The order of the fields is D gene, clone size, J gene, V gene, CDR3 protein, CDR3 DNA. The D gene is left open where the match is weak. The size field is filled for only some rows; it gives once, few, many or a size class.

-	once	TRBJ2-7	TRBV7-2	CASSVVAPREQYF	TGTGCCAGCAGCGTTGTAGCCCCGCGCGAGCAGTACTTC
-	-	TRBJ2-7	TRBV9	CASSVADDSWYEQYF	TGTGCCAGCAGCGTAGCTGACGACAGTTGGTACGAGCAGTACTTC
TRBD1	-	TRBJ2-7	TRBV27	CASSPSQDRGLYEQYF	TGTGCCAGCAGTCCCAGCCAGGACAGGGGGCTCTACGAGCAGTACTTC
TRBD1	-	TRBJ1-3	TRBV19	CASGQGISGNTIYF	TGTGCCAGTGGACAGGGAATCTCTGGAAACACCATATATTTT
-	once	TRBJ1-2	TRBV27	CASSLSLGSYGYTF	TGTGCCAGCAGTTTATCACTCGGAAGCTATGGCTACACCTTC
-	-	TRBJ2-7	TRBV5-1	CASSQVASQVIGLNQQYF	TGCGCCAGCAGCCAAGTAGCTAGTCAGGTTATAGGACTTAACCAGCAGTACTTC
-	-	TRBJ2-2	TRBV4-3	CASSQVGQKAGELFF	TGCGCCAGCAGCCAAGTCGGCCAGAAAGCCGGGGAGCTGTTTTTT
-	once	TRBJ2-3	TRBV27	CASSPGLGTDTQYF	TGTGCCAGCTCCCCAGGGCTGGGCACAGATACGCAGTATTTT
TRBD2	-	TRBJ2-1	TRBV11-2	CASSLREREVYNEQFF	TGTGCCAGCAGCTTACGAGAGCGGGAGGTCTACAATGAGCAGTTCTTC
TRBD1	-	TRBJ2-3	TRBV29-1	CSDDRGGTDTQYF	TGCAGCGACGACAGGGGGGGCACAGATACGCAGTATTTT
-	-	TRBJ1-2	TRBV12-5	CASGLGRESSLNYGYTF	TGTGCTAGTGGTTTAGGCAGGGAGTCGTCTCTTAACTATGGCTACACCTTC
-	-	TRBJ2-1	TRBV28	CASSFGRSSYNEQFF	TGTGCCAGCAGTTTCGGACGGAGCTCCTACAATGAGCAGTTCTTC
TRBD2	-	TRBJ2-1	TRBV7-9	CASSLGAGRYNEQFF	TGTGCCAGCAGCTTAGGAGCGGGAAGATACAATGAGCAGTTCTTC
-	-	TRBJ2-6	TRBV28	CASNPNQGSGANVLTF	TGTGCCAGCAACCCAAACCAGGGGTCTGGGGCCAACGTCCTGACTTTC
TRBD1	-	TRBJ2-2	TRBV4-3	CASSLSRETGYTGELFF	TGCGCCAGCAGCCTTTCTAGGGAGACAGGGTACACCGGGGAGCTGTTTTTT
-	-	TRBJ2-7	TRBV20-1	CSADTDYEQYF	TGCAGTGCCGATACGGACTACGAGCAGTACTTC
-	-	TRBJ2-5	TRBV7-6	CASSLAGKYETQYF	TGTGCCAGCAGCTTAGCGGGAAAGTACGAGACCCAGTACTTC
-	-	TRBJ1-4	TRBV19	CASSDRGLTNEKLFF	TGTGCCAGTAGTGATCGAGGACTCACTAATGAAAAACTGTTTTTT
TRBD1	medium-sized	TRBJ2-5	TRBV5-1	CASSLPPTGEETQYF	TGCGCCAGCAGCTTGCCCCCGACAGGGGAGGAGACCCAGTACTTC
TRBD1	-	TRBJ1-2	TRBV11-3	CASSYDRGGYGYTF	TGTGCCAGCAGCTATGACAGGGGCGGCTATGGCTACACCTTC
-	few	TRBJ1-4	TRBV7-9	CASSLVPDEKLFF	TGTGCCAGCAGCTTAGTGCCAGACGAAAAACTGTTTTTT
-	-	TRBJ1-5	TRBV7-6	CASSLDQGWHQPQHF	TGTGCCAGCAGCTTAGATCAGGGGTGGCATCAGCCCCAGCATTTT
-	-	TRBJ1-4	TRBV13	CASSLGGTQVELSEKLFF	TGTGCCAGCAGCTTAGGCGGGACCCAAGTGGAGTTGAGTGAAAAACTGTTTTTT
-	once	TRBJ1-2	TRBV14	CASSPLQGGYTF	TGTGCCAGCAGCCCCCTCCAGGGTGGCTACACCTTC
-	-	TRBJ2-5	TRBV4-3	CASSQETIGTHHQETQYF	TGCGCCAGCAGCCAAGAGACAATCGGGACCCATCACCAAGAGACCCAGTACTTC
-	large	TRBJ2-1	TRBV28	CASSLLPGSDNEQFF	TGTGCCAGCAGTTTATTGCCAGGTTCGGACAATGAGCAGTTCTTC
-	-	TRBJ1-3	TRBV18	CASSPGRYSGNTIYF	TGTGCCAGCTCACCGGGACGTTACTCTGGAAACACCATATATTTT
-	-	TRBJ2-5	TRBV7-2	CASSLSAGGETQYF	TGTGCCAGCAGCTTATCAGCAGGCGGGGAGACCCAGTACTTC
-	-	TRBJ2-3	TRBV7-9	CASSLVALADTQYF	TGTGCCAGCAGCTTAGTGGCATTGGCAGATACGCAGTATTTT
-	-	TRBJ2-7	TRBV7-9	CASSQTDYEQYF	TGTGCCAGCAGCCAAACGGACTACGAGCAGTACTTC
TRBD1	-	TRBJ2-7	TRBV6-5	CASSWTGAPYEQYF	TGTGCCAGCAGTTGGACAGGCGCACCCTACGAGCAGTACTTC
-	-	TRBJ1-3	TRBV19	CASSLGGIGNTIYF	TGTGCCAGTTCCCTTGGGGGGATCGGAAACACCATATATTTT
-	-	TRBJ1-1	TRBV15	CATSRSRESAEAFF	TGTGCCACCAGCAGATCCAGGGAATCCGCTGAAGCTTTCTTT
-	-	TRBJ2-3	TRBV28	CASRTVITDTQYF	TGTGCCAGTCGGACGGTCATCACAGATACGCAGTATTTT
TRBD1	-	TRBJ2-5	TRBV19	CASRPMTGSGETQYF	TGTGCCAGTAGGCCTATGACAGGGTCGGGAGAGACCCAGTACTTC